This T cell receptor beta chain was sequenced during a study of blood T cell repertoires in COVID-19. Study-wide context: The United States, Italy and Spain supplied acute and convalescent COVID-19 samples. The analysed material was cDNA or gDNA that came from T cells, B-cell-depleted T cells, or PBMCs.

Profiling relied on immunoSEQ multiplex PCR, and the TCRdb table lists in-frame clones only, not all of them. The repertoire has more than 200,000 clones, 65% to 90% of them found once; the top ten carry about 2%. Germline V lookup: CDR1 LGHNA, CDR2 YSLEER. The trim removed 5 bases at V and 3 bases at J, leaving 8 bases unmatched. The CDR3 runs 16 residues. The sequence was collected from a man between 25 and 39 years old with active or convalescent COVID-19. The chain employs TRBV4-3 and TRBJ1-4; 8 bases line up with TRBD1. Sequenced sample: peripheral blood. The CDR3 nucleotides are TGCGCCAGCAGCTCTAATACAGGGGGACCTAATGAAAAACTGTTTTTT. Translated, it gives CASSSNTGGPNEKLFF.